These 2 T cell receptor beta chains were all obtained from the same sample, sequenced in a study of naive and memory T cell subsets (dated by TCRdb to about 2017). The library was obtained by UMI-ligation and nested PCR. For sequencing, an Illumina MiSeq was employed. The beta constant-region primer consisted of an equimolar mixture of two oligonucleotides that together covered TRBC1 and TRBC2. Four rounds of PCR were used to amplify ligated cDNA, with nested alpha and beta constant-region primers being used together with the SP2 primer. TCRdb itself trimmed the public reads at Q25 with fastp, ran MiXCR and retained productive beta chains. Here each entry gathers all rows of one CDR3 protein and keeps the most common genes and DNA. This sample comprises tens of thousands of distinct CDR3 sequences, around 9% of them detected only once. Together, the top ten hold approximately 21% of the sample. The source material was central memory CD8+ T cells from blood. Explained via the paper, the cell subset or site label denotes: central memory, CD45RA- CD27+. These receptors were collected from a human donor in good health.

In its sample, this clonotype was seen a few times. The chain uses TRBV27 and TRBJ1-5; 9 bases match TRBD1. CDR1 and CDR2 from the germline V gene are MNHEY and SMNVEV (reference sequence). The CDR3 length is 14 residues. Unmatched junction bases numbered 4, after V lost 8 bases and J lost 2 bases. The CDR3 is CASGTGFGNQPQHF. As DNA, the CDR3 is TGTGCCAGCGGGACAGGGTTTGGCAATCAGCCCCAGCATTTT.

This clonotype was observed a few times. The CDR3 DNA reads as TGTGCCAGCAGTTACGGGCAGGGAGAGAACTACGAGCAGTACTTC. It specifies CASSYGQGENYEQYF. The rearrangement links TRBV6-5 to TRBJ2-7; the D call may be TRBD1 or TRBD2 (5 bases each). Germline values: CDR1 MNHEY, CDR2 SVGAGI. Between the trimmed V and J ends, which lost 2 bases and 3 bases, there was a span of 14 bases. The CDR3 runs to 15 residues.